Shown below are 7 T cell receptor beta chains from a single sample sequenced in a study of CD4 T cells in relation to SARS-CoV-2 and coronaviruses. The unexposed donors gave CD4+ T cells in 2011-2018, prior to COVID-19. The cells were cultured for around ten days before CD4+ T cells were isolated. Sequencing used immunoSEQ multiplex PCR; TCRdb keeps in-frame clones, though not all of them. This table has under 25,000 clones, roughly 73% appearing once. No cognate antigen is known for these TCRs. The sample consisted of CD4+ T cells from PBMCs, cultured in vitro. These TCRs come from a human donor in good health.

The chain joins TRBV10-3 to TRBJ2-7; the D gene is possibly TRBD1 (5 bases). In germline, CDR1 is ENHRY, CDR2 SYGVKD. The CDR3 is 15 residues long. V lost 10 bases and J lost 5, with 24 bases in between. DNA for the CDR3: TGTGCCACACGGTATCAGTGGCAGGGAACCCACGAGCAGTACTTC. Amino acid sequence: CATRYQWQGTHEQYF.

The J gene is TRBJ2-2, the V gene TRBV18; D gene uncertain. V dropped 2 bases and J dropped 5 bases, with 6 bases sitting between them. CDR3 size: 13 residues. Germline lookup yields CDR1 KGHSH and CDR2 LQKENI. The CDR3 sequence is CASSPRPTGELFF. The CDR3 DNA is TGTGCCAGCTCACCAAGGCCTACCGGGGAGCTGTTTTTT.

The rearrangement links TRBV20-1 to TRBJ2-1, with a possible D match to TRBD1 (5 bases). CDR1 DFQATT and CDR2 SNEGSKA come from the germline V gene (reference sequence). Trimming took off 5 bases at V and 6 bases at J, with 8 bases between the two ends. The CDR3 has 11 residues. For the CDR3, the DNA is TGCAGTGCTCCACAGGCCAATGAGCAGTTCTTC. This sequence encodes CSAPQANEQFF.

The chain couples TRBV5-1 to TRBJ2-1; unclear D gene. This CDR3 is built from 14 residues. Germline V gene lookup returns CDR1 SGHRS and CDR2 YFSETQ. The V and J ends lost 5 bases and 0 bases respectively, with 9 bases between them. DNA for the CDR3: TGCGCCAGCAGAGTCGATAACTCCTACAATGAGCAGTTCTTC. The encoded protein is CASRVDNSYNEQFF.

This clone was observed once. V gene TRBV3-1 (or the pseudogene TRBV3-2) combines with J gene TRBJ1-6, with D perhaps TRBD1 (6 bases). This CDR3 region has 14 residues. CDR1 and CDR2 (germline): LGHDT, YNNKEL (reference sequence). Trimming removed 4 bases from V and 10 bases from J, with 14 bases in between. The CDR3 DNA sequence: TGTGCCAGCAGCCGTACAGGGAGAGGGTCACCCCTCCACTTT. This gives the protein CASSRTGRGSPLHF.

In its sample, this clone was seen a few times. This chain's CDR3 is CASGLDSNQPQHF. The CDR3 DNA reads TGTGCTAGTGGTTTAGACAGCAATCAGCCCCAGCATTTT. The V and J genes are TRBV12-5 and TRBJ1-5; no definite D call. V lost 3 bases and J lost 1, with 4 bases in between. From germline, CDR1 is LGHNT and CDR2 FRNRAP. CDR3 length: 13 amino acids.

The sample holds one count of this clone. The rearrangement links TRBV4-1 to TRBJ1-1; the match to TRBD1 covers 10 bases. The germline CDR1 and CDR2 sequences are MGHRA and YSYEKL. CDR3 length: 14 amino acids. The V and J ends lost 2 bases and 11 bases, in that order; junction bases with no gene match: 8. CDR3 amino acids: CASSQSTGGAVAFF. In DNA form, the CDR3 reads TGCGCCAGCAGCCAATCGACAGGGGGCGCGGTGGCTTTCTTT.